Listed below are T cell receptor beta chains from one sample, sequenced in a study of cytomegalovirus exposure and HLA in healthy donors. Method: immunoSEQ multiplex PCR; TCRdb's copy keeps in-frame clones and lacks some. The table records 150,000 to 200,000 clones, 65% to 85% of them present only once. What was sequenced was PBMCs. The receptors originated from a girl aged 10-17 years in good health and CMV-seropositive. Each CDR3 is given without its conserved first and last residue. Fields, in order: CDR3 protein, J gene, V gene.

CDR3aa: ASSEPPGELF; j_gene: TRBJ2-2; v_gene: TRBV25-1
CDR3aa: ASSVGIAGGTYEQY; j_gene: TRBJ2-7; v_gene: TRBV9
CDR3aa: ASRISERNTEAF; j_gene: TRBJ1-1; v_gene: TRBV10-1
CDR3aa: ASSKYEGAVTEAF; j_gene: TRBJ1-1; v_gene: TRBV21-1
CDR3aa: ASSDSLSTEAF; j_gene: TRBJ1-1; v_gene: TRBV10-2
CDR3aa: ASREIAGFSYEQY; j_gene: TRBJ2-7; v_gene: TRBV11-2
CDR3aa: ASSDSRESSEAF; j_gene: TRBJ1-1; v_gene: TRBV6-4
CDR3aa: AWSSGMDTEAF; j_gene: TRBJ1-1; v_gene: TRBV30
CDR3aa: ASSLRVSGMNTEAF; j_gene: TRBJ1-1; v_gene: TRBV7-3
CDR3aa: ASRDRGYEQY; j_gene: TRBJ2-7; v_gene: TRBV10-2
CDR3aa: ASSLEGTNYEQY; j_gene: TRBJ2-7; v_gene: TRBV27
CDR3aa: ASSYKKGQNAF; j_gene: TRBJ1-1; v_gene: TRBV6-5
CDR3aa: ASSFSGPYNEQF; j_gene: TRBJ2-1; v_gene: TRBV7-9
CDR3aa: ASSQTIYEQY; j_gene: TRBJ2-7; v_gene: TRBV2
CDR3aa: ASSLTGVGETQY; j_gene: TRBJ2-5; v_gene: TRBV6-5
CDR3aa: ASSAGGTDPRGYGYT; j_gene: TRBJ1-2; v_gene: TRBV5-6
CDR3aa: ASSLVNTDTQY; j_gene: TRBJ2-3; v_gene: TRBV7-9
CDR3aa: ASSRTSGGNEQF; j_gene: TRBJ2-1; v_gene: TRBV10-2
CDR3aa: ASSIGHPNEQF; j_gene: TRBJ2-1; v_gene: TRBV19
CDR3aa: ASSLESYSYEQY; j_gene: TRBJ2-7; v_gene: TRBV7-2
CDR3aa: SVDSMNTEAF; j_gene: TRBJ1-1; v_gene: TRBV29-1
CDR3aa: ASSLVGTEQY; j_gene: TRBJ2-7; v_gene: TRBV7-2
CDR3aa: ASQSRSSSYEQY; j_gene: TRBJ2-7; v_gene: TRBV13
CDR3aa: ASSPNPGQGRMNTEAF; j_gene: TRBJ1-1; v_gene: TRBV18
CDR3aa: ASSEATGRGETQY; j_gene: TRBJ2-5; v_gene: TRBV2
CDR3aa: ASSKGTGGSYNEQF; j_gene: TRBJ2-1; v_gene: TRBV19
CDR3aa: ASSLEGQRYGYT; j_gene: TRBJ1-2; v_gene: TRBV28
CDR3aa: SVEEAAGSYEQY; j_gene: TRBJ2-7; v_gene: TRBV29-1
CDR3aa: ASSRGGFTEAF; j_gene: TRBJ1-1; v_gene: TRBV11-3
CDR3aa: ASSLGLTYEQY; j_gene: TRBJ2-7; v_gene: TRBV5-4
CDR3aa: ASSLNRNAGELF; j_gene: TRBJ2-2; v_gene: TRBV7-3
CDR3aa: ASSLGTGDGYT; j_gene: TRBJ1-2; v_gene: TRBV5-1